These T cell receptor beta chains were read from a single sample in a study of blood T cell repertoires in COVID-19. Only in-frame clones appear in the TCRdb table, and some are missing; sequencing was by immunoSEQ multiplex PCR. The sample lists roughly 250,000 clones, just over 90% occurring once. The sample taken for sequencing was PBMCs or T cells enriched from blood (not recorded which). The receptors originated from a woman in her late teens or twenties who had recovered from COVID-19. Each CDR3 is given with its conserved first and last residue. A D gene is named only where the DNA matches it firmly. Expanded clones get a size class; other rows say once, few or many, or leave the size out.

d_call j_call v_call cdr3_length clone_size cdr3_nt cdr3_aa
TRBD2 TRBJ2-2 TRBV29-1 17 . TGCAGCGTTGAAGGGGTCGTTCGGCTAGCGGGGACCGGGGAGCTGTTTTTT CSVEGVVRLAGTGELFF
TRBD1 TRBJ2-1 TRBV5-5 16 . TGTGCCAGCAGCGAATACCGGGACAGGGTCTACAATGAGCAGTTCTTC CASSEYRDRVYNEQFF
. TRBJ1-1 TRBV11-3 16 . TGTGCCAGCAGCCCAATCGGACTGAGAATGAACACTGAAGCTTTCTTT CASSPIGLRMNTEAFF
TRBD1 TRBJ2-5 TRBV5-5 14 . TGTGCCAGCAGCTTGGAAGGGACAGAAGAGACCCAGTACTTC CASSLEGTEETQYF
TRBD1 TRBJ1-5 TRBV2 15 once TGTGCCAGCAAGAAGGGACAGGGGTTCAATCAGCCCCAGCATTTT CASKKGQGFNQPQHF
TRBD1 TRBJ2-7 TRBV7-6 14 . TGTGCCAGCAGCTCCGGGACAGGGGCATACGAGCAGTACTTC CASSSGTGAYEQYF
. TRBJ1-2 TRBV6-4 14 many TGTGCCAGCAGCGATCAGGCGTCCAGCGGTGGCTACACCTTC CASSDQASSGGYTF
TRBD2 TRBJ2-3 TRBV5-8 14 . TGTGCCAGCAGCTTGACGGGAGGGATGGATACGCAGTATTTT CASSLTGGMDTQYF
. TRBJ2-7 TRBV27 14 . TGTGCCAGCAGTCCAAGCGGGTTCACCTACGAGCAGTACTTC CASSPSGFTYEQYF
. TRBJ1-3 TRBV10-3 15 once TGTGCCATCGGAGACCGGGACACCTCTGGAAACACCATATATTTT CAIGDRDTSGNTIYF
. TRBJ1-6 TRBV2 14 . TGTGCCAGCAGTGTTCCGGGATATAATTCACCCCTCCACTTT CASSVPGYNSPLHF
. TRBJ1-1 TRBV5-1 15 . TGCGCCAGCAGCCCCGGCGGGGGAGAAAACACTGAAGCTTTCTTT CASSPGGGENTEAFF
TRBD1 TRBJ2-2 TRBV29-1 13 . TGCAGCCCTCCCGACAGGGGTACCGGGGAGCTGTTTTTT CSPPDRGTGELFF
TRBD1 TRBJ1-3 TRBV6-5 15 . TGTGCCAGCAGTATCGGGACAGGAGGAGGAAACACCATATATTTT CASSIGTGGGNTIYF
TRBD2 TRBJ2-2 TRBV20-1 16 . TGCAGTGCTAGTCCCGCGACTAGCGGGAACACCGGGGAGCTGTTTTTT CSASPATSGNTGELFF
. TRBJ2-5 TRBV28 15 . TGTGCCAGCCAAACCAGACAGTACCCACAAGAGACCCAGTACTTC CASQTRQYPQETQYF
. TRBJ1-2 TRBV4-2 14 once TGTGCCAGCAGCCAAGGAACAGGGAACTATGGCTACACCTTC CASSQGTGNYGYTF
. TRBJ1-3 TRBV24-1 11 few TGTGCCACCAGTGATTCGTTCACCATATATTTT CATSDSFTIYF
. TRBJ2-5 TRBV6-2/TRBV6-3 14 . TGTGCCAGCAGTTACAGTGGGAGGCAAGAGACCCAGTACTTC CASSYSGRQETQYF
. TRBJ1-1 TRBV3-1/TRBV3-2 13 . TGTGCCAGCAGCCAAGTGGGTCCCCCCGGCGGTTTCTTT CASSQVGPPGGFF
. TRBJ1-2 TRBV3-1/TRBV3-2 15 . TGTGCCAGCAGCCAAGATCGACAGAACCTGGGGGGCTACACCTTC CASSQDRQNLGGYTF
TRBD1 TRBJ2-7 TRBV7-6 15 . TGTGCCAGCAGCTTAGTGGGACAGGGGATATACGAGCAGTACTTC CASSLVGQGIYEQYF
. TRBJ2-7 TRBV5-1 15 . TGCGCCAGCAGCTTGGAAGGAGGGACGTTCGACGAGCAGTACTTC CASSLEGGTFDEQYF
TRBD2 TRBJ2-1 TRBV7-9 17 . TGTGCCAGCAGTTCGTCGAGGCGTCTAGCGGAAAACAATGAGCAGTTCTTC CASSSSRRLAENNEQFF
TRBD1 TRBJ2-7 TRBV6-5 13 . TGTGCCAGCAGCCGGGACAGGGCACACGAGCAGTACTTC CASSRDRAHEQYF
TRBD1 TRBJ1-5 TRBV11-2 16 . TGTGCCAGCAGCCCCCTGGCCGGACAGGCGGATCAGCCCCAGCATTTT CASSPLAGQADQPQHF